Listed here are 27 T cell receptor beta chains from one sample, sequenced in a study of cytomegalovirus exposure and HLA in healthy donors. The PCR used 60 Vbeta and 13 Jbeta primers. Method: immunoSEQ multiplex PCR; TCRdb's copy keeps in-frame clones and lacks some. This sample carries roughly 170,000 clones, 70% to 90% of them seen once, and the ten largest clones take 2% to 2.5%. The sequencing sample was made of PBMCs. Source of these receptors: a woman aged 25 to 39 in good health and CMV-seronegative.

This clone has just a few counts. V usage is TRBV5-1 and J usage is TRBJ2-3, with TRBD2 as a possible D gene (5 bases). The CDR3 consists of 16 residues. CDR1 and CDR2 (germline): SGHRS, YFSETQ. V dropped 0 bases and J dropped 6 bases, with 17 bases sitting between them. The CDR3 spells CASSLEVAGRGDTQYF. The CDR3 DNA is TGCGCCAGCAGCTTGGAGGTCGCGGGCCGAGGGGATACGCAGTATTTT.

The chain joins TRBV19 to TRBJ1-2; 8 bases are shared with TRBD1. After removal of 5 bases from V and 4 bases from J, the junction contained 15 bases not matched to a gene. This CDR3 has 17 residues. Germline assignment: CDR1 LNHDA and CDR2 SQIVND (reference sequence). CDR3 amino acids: CASSEPWTGSDLYGYTF. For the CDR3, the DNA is TGTGCCAGTAGTGAACCATGGACAGGGTCCGATCTCTATGGCTACACCTTC.

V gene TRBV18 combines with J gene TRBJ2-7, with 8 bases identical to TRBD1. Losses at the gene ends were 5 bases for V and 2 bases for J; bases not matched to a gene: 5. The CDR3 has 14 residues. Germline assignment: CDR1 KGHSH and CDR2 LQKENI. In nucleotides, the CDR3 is TGTGCCAGCTCATCCGGGACAGGTACCTACGAGCAGTACTTC. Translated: CASSSGTGTYEQYF.

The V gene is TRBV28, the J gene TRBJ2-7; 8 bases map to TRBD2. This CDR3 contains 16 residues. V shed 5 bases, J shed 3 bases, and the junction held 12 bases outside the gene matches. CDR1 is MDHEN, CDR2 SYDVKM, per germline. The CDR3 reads CASSGPRGGPFYEQYF. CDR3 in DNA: TGTGCCAGCAGTGGACCTCGGGGGGGGCCTTTCTACGAGCAGTACTTC.

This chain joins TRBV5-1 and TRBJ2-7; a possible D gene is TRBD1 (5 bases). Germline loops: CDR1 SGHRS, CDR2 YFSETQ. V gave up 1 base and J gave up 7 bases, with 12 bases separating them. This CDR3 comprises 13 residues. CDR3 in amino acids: CASSLIGEREQYF. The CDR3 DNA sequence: TGCGCCAGCAGCTTGATAGGGGAACGGGAGCAGTACTTC.

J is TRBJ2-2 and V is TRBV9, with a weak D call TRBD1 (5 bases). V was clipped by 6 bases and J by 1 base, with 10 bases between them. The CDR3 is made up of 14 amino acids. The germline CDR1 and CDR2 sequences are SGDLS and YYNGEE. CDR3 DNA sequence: TGTGCCAGCACGCCGACAGTGAACACCGGGGAGCTGTTTTTT. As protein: CASTPTVNTGELFF.

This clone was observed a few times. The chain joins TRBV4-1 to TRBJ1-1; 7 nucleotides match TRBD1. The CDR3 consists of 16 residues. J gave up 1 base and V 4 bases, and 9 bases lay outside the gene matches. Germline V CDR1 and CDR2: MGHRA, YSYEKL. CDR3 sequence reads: CASSPSGQVGNTEAFF. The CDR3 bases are TGCGCCAGCAGCCCCAGCGGACAGGTCGGGAACACTGAAGCTTTCTTT.

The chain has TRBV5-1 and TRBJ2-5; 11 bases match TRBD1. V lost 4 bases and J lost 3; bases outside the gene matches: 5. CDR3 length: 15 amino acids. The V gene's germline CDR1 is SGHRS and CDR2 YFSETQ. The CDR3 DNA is TGCGCCAGCAGCGCAGGACAGGGGGCGAAAGAGACCCAGTACTTC. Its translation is CASSAGQGAKETQYF.

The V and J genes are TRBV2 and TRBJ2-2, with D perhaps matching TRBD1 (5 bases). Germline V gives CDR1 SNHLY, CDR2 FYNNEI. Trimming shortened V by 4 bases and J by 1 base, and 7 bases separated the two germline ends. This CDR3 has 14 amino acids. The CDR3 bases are TGTGCCAGCAGTGCTACAGGGAACACCGGGGAGCTGTTTTTT. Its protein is CASSATGNTGELFF.

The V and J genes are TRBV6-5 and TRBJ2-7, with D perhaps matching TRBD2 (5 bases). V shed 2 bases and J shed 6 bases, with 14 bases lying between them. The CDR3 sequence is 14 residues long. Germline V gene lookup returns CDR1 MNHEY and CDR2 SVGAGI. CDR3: CASSYSGGFGEQYF. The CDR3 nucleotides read TGTGCCAGCAGTTACAGTGGCGGGTTCGGCGAGCAGTACTTC.

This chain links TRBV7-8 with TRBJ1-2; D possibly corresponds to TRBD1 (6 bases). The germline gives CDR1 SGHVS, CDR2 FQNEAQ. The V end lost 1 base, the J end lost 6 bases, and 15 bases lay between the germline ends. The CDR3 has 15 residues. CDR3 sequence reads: CASSLDTGFRNGYTF. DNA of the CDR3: TGTGCCAGCAGCTTAGATACAGGGTTTAGGAATGGCTACACCTTC.

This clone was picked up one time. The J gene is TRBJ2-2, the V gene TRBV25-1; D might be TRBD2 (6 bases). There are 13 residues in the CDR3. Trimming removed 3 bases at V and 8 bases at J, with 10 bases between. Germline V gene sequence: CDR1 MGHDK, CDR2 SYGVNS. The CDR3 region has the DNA TGTGCCAGCAGTGATAGGGAGGCGGGGGAGCTGTTTTTT. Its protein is CASSDREAGELFF.

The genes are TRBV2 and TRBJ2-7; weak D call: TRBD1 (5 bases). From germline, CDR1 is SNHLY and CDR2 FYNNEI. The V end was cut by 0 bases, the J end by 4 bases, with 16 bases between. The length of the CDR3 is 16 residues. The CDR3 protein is CASSEALQGFRYEQYF. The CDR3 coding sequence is TGTGCCAGCAGTGAAGCGCTTCAGGGATTTCGGTACGAGCAGTACTTC.

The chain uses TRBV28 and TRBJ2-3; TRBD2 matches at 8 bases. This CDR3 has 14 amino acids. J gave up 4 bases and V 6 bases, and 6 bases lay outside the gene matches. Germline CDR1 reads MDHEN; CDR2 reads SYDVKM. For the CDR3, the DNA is TGTGCCAGCAGCCGAACTAGCGGATCAGATACGCAGTATTTT. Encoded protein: CASSRTSGSDTQYF.

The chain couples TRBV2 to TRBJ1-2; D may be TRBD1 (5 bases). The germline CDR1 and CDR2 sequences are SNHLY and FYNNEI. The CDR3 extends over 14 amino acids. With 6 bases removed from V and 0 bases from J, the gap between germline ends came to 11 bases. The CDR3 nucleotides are TGTGCCAGCAGATACAGGAGTGCTAACTATGGCTACACCTTC. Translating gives CASRYRSANYGYTF.

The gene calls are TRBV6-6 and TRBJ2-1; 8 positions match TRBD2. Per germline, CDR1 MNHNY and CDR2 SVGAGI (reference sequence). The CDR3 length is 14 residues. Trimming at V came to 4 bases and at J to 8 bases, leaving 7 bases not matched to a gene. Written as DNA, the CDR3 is TGTGCCAGCAGTTCCCCGGGACTAGGCCATGAGCAGTTCTTC. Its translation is CASSSPGLGHEQFF.

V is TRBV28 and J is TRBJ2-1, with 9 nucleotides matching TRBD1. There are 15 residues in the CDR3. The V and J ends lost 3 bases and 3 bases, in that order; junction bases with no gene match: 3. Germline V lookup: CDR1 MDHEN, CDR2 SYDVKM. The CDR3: CASSFTGGFYNEQFF. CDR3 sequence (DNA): TGTGCCAGCAGTTTCACAGGGGGCTTCTACAATGAGCAGTTCTTC. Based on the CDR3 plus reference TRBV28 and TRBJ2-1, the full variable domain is DVKVTQSSRYLVKRTGEKVFLECVQDMDHENMFWYRQDPGLGLRLIYFSYDVKMKEKGDIPEGYSVSREKKERFSLILESASTNQTSMYLCASSFTGGFYNEQFFGPGTRLTVL.

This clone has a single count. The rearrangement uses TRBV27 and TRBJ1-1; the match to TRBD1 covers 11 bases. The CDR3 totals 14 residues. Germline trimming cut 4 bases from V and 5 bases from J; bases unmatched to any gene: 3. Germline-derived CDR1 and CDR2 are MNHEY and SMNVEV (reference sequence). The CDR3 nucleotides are TGTGCCAGCAGTTGGGGACAGGGGGGGACTGAAGCTTTCTTT. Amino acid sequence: CASSWGQGGTEAFF.

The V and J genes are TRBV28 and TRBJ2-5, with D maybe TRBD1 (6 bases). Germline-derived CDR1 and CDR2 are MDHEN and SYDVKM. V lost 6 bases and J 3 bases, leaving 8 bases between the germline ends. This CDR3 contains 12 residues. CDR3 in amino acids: CASRRTEETQYF. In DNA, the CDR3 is TGTGCCAGCAGACGGACAGAAGAGACCCAGTACTTC.

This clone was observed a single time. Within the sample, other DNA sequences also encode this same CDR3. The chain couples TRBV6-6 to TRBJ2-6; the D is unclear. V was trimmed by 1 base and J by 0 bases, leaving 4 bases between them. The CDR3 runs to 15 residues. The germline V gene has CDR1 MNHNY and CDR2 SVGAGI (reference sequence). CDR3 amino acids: CASSYLSSGANVLTF. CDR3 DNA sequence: TGTGCCAGCAGTTACTTGAGCTCTGGGGCCAACGTCCTGACTTTC.

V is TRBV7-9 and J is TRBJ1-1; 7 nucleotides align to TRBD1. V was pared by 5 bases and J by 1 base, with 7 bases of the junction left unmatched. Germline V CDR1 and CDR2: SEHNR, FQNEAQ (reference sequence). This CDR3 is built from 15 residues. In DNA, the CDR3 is TGTGCCAGCAGCCAACTCACAGGGGAGAACACTGAAGCTTTCTTT. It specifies CASSQLTGENTEAFF.

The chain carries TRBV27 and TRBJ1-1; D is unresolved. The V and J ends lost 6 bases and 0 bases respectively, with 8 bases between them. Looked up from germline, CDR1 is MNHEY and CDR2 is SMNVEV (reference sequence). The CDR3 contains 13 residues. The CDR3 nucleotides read TGTGCCAGCAGCCACGGTATGAACACTGAAGCTTTCTTT. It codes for CASSHGMNTEAFF.

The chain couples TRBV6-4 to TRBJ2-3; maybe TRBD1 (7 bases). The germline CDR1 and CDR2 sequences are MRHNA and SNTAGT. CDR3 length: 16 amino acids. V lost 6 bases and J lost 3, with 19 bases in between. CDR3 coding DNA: TGTGCCAGCAGGTGGAGGGGGCGCGGGTCGACAGATACGCAGTATTTT. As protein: CASRWRGRGSTDTQYF.

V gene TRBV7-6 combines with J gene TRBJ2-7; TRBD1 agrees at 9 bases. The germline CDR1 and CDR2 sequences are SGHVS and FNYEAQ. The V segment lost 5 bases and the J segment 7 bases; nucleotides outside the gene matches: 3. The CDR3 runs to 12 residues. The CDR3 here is CASSHRGREQYF. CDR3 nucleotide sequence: TGTGCCAGCAGCCACAGGGGGCGTGAGCAGTACTTC.

CDR3 sequence: CASSLHQGASTDTQYF. In DNA, the CDR3 is TGTGCCAGCAGTTTACATCAGGGTGCTAGCACAGATACGCAGTATTTT. The J gene is TRBJ2-3, the V gene TRBV28; tentative D call: TRBD1 (5 bases). This CDR3 comprises 16 residues. Germline V CDR1 and CDR2: MDHEN, SYDVKM. The V end was cut by 2 bases, the J end by 0 bases, with 12 bases between.

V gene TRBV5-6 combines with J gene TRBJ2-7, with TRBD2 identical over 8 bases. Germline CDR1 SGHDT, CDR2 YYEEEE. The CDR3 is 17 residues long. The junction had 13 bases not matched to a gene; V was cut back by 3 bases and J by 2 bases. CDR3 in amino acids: CASSSAGLAGFPYEQYF. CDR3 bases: TGTGCCAGCAGCTCAGCGGGCCTAGCGGGCTTCCCCTACGAGCAGTACTTC.

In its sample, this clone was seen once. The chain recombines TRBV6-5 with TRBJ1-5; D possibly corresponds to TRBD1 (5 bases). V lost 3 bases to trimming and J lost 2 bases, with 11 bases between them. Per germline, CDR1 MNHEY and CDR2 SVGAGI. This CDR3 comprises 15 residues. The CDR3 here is CASSYGGEGNQPQHF. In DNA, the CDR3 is TGTGCCAGCAGTTATGGGGGGGAAGGCAATCAGCCCCAGCATTTT.